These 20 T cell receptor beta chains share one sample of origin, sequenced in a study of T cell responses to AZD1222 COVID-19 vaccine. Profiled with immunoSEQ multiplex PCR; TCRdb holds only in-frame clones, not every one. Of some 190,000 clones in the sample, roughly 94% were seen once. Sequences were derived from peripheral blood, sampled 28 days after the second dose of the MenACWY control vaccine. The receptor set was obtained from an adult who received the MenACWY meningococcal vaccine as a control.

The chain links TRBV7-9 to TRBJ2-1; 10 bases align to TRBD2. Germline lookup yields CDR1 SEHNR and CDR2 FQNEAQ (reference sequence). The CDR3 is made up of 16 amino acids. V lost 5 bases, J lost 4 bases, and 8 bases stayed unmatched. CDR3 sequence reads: CASSTSAGGPYNEQFF. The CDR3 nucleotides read TGTGCCAGCAGCACCTCAGCGGGAGGGCCGTACAATGAGCAGTTCTTC. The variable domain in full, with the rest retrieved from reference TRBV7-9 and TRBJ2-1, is DTGVSQNPRHKITKRGQNVTFRCDPISEHNRLYWYRQTLGQGPEFLTYFQNEAQLEKSRLLSDRFSAERPKGSFSTLEIQRTEQGDSAMYLCASSTSAGGPYNEQFFGPGTRLTVL.

CDR3 bases: TGTGCCAGCAGCGCCATCCCGGACCCCCGGGGGGACACAGATACGCAGTATTTT. Protein product: CASSAIPDPRGDTDTQYF. V usage is TRBV7-3 and J usage is TRBJ2-3; 7 nucleotides match TRBD2. The CDR3 has 18 amino acids. Trimming at V came to 5 bases and at J to 2 bases, leaving 16 bases not matched to a gene. Germline CDR1 SGHTA, CDR2 FQGTGA.

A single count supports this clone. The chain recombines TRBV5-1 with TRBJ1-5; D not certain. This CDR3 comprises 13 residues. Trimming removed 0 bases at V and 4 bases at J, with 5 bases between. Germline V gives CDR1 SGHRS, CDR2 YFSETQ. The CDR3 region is CASSLAVNQPQHF. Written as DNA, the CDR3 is TGCGCCAGCAGCTTGGCCGTAAATCAGCCCCAGCATTTT. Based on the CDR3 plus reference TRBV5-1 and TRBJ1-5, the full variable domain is KAGVTQTPRYLIKTRGQQVTLSCSPISGHRSVSWYQQTPGQGLQFLFEYFSETQRNKGNFPGRFSGRQFSNSRSEMNVSTLELGDSALYLCASSLAVNQPQHFGDGTRLSIL.

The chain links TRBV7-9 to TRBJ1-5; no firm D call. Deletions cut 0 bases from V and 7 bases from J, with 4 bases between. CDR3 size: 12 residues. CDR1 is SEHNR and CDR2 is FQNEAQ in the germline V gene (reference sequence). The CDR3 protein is CASSLAGQPQHF. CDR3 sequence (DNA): TGTGCCAGCAGCTTAGCGGGCCAGCCCCAGCATTTT. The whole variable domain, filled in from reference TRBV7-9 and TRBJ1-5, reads DTGVSQNPRHKITKRGQNVTFRCDPISEHNRLYWYRQTLGQGPEFLTYFQNEAQLEKSRLLSDRFSAERPKGSFSTLEIQRTEQGDSAMYLCASSLAGQPQHFGDGTRLSIL.

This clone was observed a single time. Here the CDR3 reads CASSPRQGTGYTF. The CDR3 DNA follows: TGTGCCAGCAGCCCACGACAGGGTACTGGCTACACCTTC. This sequence joins TRBV3-1 (or the pseudogene TRBV3-2) and TRBJ1-2, with TRBD1 identical over 7 bases. The germline gives CDR1 LGHDT, CDR2 YNNKEL (reference sequence). The CDR3 has 13 amino acids. The J segment lost 7 bases and the V segment lost 4 bases, leaving 6 bases of the junction unmatched.

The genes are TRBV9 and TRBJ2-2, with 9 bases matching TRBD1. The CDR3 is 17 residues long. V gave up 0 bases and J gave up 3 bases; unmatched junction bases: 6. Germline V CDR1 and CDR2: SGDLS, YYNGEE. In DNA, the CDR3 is TGTGCCAGCAGCGTAGATATAACAGGGGGCTACACCGGGGAGCTGTTTTTT. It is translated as CASSVDITGGYTGELFF. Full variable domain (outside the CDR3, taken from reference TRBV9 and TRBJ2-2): DSGVTQTPKHLITATGQRVTLRCSPRSGDLSVYWYQQSLDQGLQFLIQYYNGEERAKGNILERFSAQQFPDLHSELNLSSLELGDSALYFCASSVDITGGYTGELFFGEGSRLTVL.

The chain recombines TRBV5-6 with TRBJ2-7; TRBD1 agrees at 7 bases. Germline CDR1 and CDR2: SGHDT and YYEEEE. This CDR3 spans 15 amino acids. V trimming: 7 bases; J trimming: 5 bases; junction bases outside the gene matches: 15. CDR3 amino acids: CASRTWAGGLHEQYF. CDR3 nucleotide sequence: TGTGCCAGCCGAACCTGGGCAGGGGGTCTCCACGAGCAGTACTTC.

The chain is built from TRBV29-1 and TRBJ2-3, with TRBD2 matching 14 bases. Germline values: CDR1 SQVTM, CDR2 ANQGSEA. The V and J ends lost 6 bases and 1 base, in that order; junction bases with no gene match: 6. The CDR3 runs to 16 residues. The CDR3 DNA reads TGCAGCGTAGGACTAGCGGGGGGATCAGGCACAGATACGCAGTATTTT. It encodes CSVGLAGGSGTDTQYF.

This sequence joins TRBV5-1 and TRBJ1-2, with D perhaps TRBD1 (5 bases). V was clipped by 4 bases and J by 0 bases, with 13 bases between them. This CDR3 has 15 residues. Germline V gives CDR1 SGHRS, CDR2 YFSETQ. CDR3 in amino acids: CASSRDQPANYGYTF. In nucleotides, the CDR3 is TGCGCCAGCAGCCGGGACCAGCCTGCTAACTATGGCTACACCTTC.

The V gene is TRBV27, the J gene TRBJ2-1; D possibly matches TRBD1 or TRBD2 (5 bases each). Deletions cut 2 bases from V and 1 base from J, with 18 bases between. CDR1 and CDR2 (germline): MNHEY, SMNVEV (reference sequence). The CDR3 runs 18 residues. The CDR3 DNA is TGTGCCAGCAGTTTAAGGGGCCAGCGGACCAGATCCTACAATGAGCAGTTCTTC. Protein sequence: CASSLRGQRTRSYNEQFF.

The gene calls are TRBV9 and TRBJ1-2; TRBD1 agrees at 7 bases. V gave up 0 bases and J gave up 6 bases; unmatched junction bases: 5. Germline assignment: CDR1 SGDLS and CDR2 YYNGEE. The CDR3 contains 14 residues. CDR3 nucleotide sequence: TGTGCCAGCAGCGTAGAGGGGGCAGGGGATGGCTACACCTTC. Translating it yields CASSVEGAGDGYTF. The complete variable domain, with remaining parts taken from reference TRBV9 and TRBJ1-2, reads DSGVTQTPKHLITATGQRVTLRCSPRSGDLSVYWYQQSLDQGLQFLIQYYNGEERAKGNILERFSAQQFPDLHSELNLSSLELGDSALYFCASSVEGAGDGYTFGSGTRLTVV.

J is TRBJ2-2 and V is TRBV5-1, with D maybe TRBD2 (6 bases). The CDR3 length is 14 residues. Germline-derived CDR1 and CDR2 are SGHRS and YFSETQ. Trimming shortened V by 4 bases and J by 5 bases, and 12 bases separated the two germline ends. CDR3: CASSGGLQTGELFF. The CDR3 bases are TGCGCCAGCAGCGGGGGACTTCAAACCGGGGAGCTGTTTTTT.

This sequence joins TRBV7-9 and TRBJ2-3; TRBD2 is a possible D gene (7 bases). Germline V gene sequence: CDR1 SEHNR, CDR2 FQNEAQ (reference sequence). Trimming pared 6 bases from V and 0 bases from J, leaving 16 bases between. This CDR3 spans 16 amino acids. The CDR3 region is CASRGGPQISTDTQYF. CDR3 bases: TGTGCCAGCAGGGGGGGGCCCCAAATTAGCACAGATACGCAGTATTTT.

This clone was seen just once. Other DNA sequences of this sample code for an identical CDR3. The CDR3 spells CASSLRGSTDTQYF. CDR3 nucleotides: TGTGCCAGCAGCTTAAGGGGGAGCACAGATACGCAGTATTTT. The chain recombines TRBV7-3 with TRBJ2-3; D is tentatively TRBD1 or TRBD2 (5 bases each). The CDR3 runs 14 residues. The germline gives CDR1 SGHTA, CDR2 FQGTGA. V was trimmed by 1 base and J by 0 bases, leaving 5 bases between them.

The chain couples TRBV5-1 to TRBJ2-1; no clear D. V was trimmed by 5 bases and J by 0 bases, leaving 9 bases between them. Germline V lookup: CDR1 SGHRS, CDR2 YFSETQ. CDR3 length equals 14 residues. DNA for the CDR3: TGCGCCAGCAGGCCGGGTGTCTCCTACAATGAGCAGTTCTTC. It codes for CASRPGVSYNEQFF.

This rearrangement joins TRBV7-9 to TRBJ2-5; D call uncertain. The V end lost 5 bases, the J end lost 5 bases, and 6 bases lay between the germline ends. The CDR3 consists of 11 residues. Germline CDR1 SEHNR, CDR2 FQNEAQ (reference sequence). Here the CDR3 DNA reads TGTGCCAGCAGCGCCGTGGAGACCCAGTACTTC. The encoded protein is CASSAVETQYF.

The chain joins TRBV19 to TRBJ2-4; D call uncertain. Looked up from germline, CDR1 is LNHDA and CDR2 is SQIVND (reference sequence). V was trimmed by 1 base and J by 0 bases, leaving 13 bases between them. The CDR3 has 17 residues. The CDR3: CASSIGSAWIAKNIQYF. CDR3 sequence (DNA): TGTGCCAGTAGTATAGGGTCGGCCTGGATAGCCAAAAACATTCAGTACTTC.

The CDR3 DNA sequence: TGCAGCATCGCTGGTGCAGGGGGCCCCAGCTATGGCTACACCTTC. Its protein product is CSIAGAGGPSYGYTF. The chain combines TRBV29-1 with TRBJ1-2, with 8 bases that match TRBD1. After removal of 8 bases from V and 4 bases from J, the junction contained 15 bases not matched to a gene. Germline loops: CDR1 SQVTM, CDR2 ANQGSEA. The CDR3 length is 15 residues.

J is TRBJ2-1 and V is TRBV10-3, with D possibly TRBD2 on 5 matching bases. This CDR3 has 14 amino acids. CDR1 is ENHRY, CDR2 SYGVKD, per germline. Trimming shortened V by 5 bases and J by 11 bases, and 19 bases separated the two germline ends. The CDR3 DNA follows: TGTGCCATCAGTCAGCGGCAGGATTCCCGGCAGCAGTTCTTC. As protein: CAISQRQDSRQQFF.

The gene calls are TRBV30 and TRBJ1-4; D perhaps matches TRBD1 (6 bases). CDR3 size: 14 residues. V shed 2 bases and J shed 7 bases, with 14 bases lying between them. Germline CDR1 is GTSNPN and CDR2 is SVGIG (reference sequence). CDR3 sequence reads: CAWSRAGVGEKLFF. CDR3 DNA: TGTGCCTGGAGTAGGGCAGGGGTCGGTGAAAAACTGTTTTTT.